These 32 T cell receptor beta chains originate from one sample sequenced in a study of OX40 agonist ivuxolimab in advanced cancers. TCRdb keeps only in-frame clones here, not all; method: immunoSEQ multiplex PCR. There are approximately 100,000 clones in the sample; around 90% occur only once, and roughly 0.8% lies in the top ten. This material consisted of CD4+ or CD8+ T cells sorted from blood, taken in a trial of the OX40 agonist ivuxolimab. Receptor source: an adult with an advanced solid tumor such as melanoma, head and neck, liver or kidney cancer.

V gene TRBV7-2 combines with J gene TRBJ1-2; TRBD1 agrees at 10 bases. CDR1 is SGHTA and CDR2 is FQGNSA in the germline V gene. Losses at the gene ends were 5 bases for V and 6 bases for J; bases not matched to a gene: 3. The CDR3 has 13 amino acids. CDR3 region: CASSAGTGDGYTF. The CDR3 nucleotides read TGTGCCAGCAGCGCCGGGACAGGGGATGGCTACACCTTC.

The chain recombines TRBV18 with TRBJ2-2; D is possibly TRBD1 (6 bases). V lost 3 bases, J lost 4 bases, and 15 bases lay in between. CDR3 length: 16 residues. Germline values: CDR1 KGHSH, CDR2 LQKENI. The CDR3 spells CASSPGRGGVTGELFF. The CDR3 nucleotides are TGTGCCAGCTCACCGGGTCGAGGGGGAGTCACCGGGGAGCTGTTTTTT.

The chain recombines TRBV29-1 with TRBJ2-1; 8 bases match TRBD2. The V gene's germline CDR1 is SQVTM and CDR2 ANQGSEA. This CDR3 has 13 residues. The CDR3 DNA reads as TGCAACCCCACGGGGGGGGCGGGCAATGAGCAGTTCTTC. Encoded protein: CNPTGGAGNEQFF.

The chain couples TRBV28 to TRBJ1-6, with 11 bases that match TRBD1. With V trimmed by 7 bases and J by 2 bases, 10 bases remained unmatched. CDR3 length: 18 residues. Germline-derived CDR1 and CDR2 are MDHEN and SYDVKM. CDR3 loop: CASIRTGGAFTYNSPLHF. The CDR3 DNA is TGTGCCAGCATTCGGACAGGGGGCGCCTTTACCTATAATTCACCCCTCCACTTT.

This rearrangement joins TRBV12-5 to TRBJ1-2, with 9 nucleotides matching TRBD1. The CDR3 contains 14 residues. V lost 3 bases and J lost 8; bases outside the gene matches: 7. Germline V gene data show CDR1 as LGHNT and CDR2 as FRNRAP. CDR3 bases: TGTGCTAGTGGTTTATCCGGGACAGGGATCGGCTACACCTTC. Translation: CASGLSGTGIGYTF.

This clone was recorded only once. CDR3 in DNA: TGTGCCAGCAGCTTCAGGGGGGTCTCTGGAAACACCATATATTTT. As protein: CASSFRGVSGNTIYF. The V gene is TRBV11-2, the J gene TRBJ1-3; 7 bases map to TRBD1. The CDR3 contains 15 residues. V lost 3 bases to trimming and J lost 0 bases; unmatched junction nucleotides: 2. Germline V gene data show CDR1 as SGHAT and CDR2 as FQNNGV.

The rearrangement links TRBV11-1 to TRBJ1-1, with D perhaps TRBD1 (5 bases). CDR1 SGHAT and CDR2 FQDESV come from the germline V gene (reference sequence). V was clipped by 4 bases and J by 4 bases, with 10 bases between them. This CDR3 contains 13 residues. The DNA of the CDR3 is TGTGCCAGCAGCTCGCAGGGTGGCACTGAAGCTTTCTTT. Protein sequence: CASSSQGGTEAFF.

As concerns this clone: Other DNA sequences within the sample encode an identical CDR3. The CDR3 region has the DNA TGTGCCAGCAGCTCGGGCCAGGGCAACTATGGCTACACCTTC. The encoded protein is CASSSGQGNYGYTF. The chain recombines TRBV7-3 with TRBJ1-2, with D possibly being TRBD1 (5 bases). Germline assignment: CDR1 SGHTA and CDR2 FQGTGA. The CDR3 is 14 amino acids. V was cut by 4 bases and J by 2 bases, with 11 bases left in between.

In DNA, the CDR3 is TGTGCCAGCAGCGTAGAAGCGGGGCAAATTAGCACAGATACGCAGTATTTT. It codes for CASSVEAGQISTDTQYF. The rearrangement links TRBV9 to TRBJ2-3; the match to TRBD2 covers 7 bases. The J segment lost 0 bases and the V segment lost 0 bases, leaving 7 bases of the junction unmatched. The CDR3 contains 17 residues. Germline V gene lookup returns CDR1 SGDLS and CDR2 YYNGEE. The complete variable domain, with remaining parts taken from reference TRBV9 and TRBJ2-3, reads DSGVTQTPKHLITATGQRVTLRCSPRSGDLSVYWYQQSLDQGLQFLIQYYNGEERAKGNILERFSAQQFPDLHSELNLSSLELGDSALYFCASSVEAGQISTDTQYFGPGTRLTVL.

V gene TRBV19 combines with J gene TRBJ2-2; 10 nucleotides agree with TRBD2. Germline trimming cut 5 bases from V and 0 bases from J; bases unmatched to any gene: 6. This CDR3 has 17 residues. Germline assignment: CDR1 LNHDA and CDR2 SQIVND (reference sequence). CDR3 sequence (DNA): TGTGCCAGTAGTTCTGATAGCGGGGGGCCGAACACCGGGGAGCTGTTTTTT. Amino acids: CASSSDSGGPNTGELFF.

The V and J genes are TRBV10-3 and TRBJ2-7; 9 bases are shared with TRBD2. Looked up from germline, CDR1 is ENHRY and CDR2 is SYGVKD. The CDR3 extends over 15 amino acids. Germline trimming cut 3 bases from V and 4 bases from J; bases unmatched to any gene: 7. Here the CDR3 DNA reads TGTGCCATCAGTGACCAGGGTAGCGGGGGATACGAGCAGTACTTC. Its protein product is CAISDQGSGGYEQYF.

This chain's CDR3 is CASTMGGSYGYTF. CDR3 in DNA: TGTGCCAGCACCATGGGGGGGAGCTATGGCTACACCTTC. The J gene is TRBJ1-2, the V gene TRBV28; D possibly corresponds to TRBD1 (5 bases). Per germline, CDR1 MDHEN and CDR2 SYDVKM. This CDR3 is 13 amino acids long. Trimming took 7 bases from V and 4 from J, leaving 13 bases between them.

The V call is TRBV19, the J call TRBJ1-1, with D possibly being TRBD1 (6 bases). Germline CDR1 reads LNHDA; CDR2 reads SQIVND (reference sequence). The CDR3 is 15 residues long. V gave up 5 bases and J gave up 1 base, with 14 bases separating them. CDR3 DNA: TGTGCCAGTAGTTCAGGGGCCTCAGGGAACACTGAAGCTTTCTTT. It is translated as CASSSGASGNTEAFF.

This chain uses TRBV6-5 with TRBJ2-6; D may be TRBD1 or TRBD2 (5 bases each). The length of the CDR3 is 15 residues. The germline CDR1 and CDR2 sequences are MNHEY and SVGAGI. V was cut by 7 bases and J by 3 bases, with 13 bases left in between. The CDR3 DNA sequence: TGTGCCAGCACAAAGAGGGGTTATGGGGCCAACGTCCTGACTTTC. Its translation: CASTKRGYGANVLTF.

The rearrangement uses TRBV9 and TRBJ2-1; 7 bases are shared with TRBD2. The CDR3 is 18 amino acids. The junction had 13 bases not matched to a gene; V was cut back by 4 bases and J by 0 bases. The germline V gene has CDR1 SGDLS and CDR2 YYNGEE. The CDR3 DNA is TGTGCCAGCAGCTCCTCCCCTAGCGGCCTTAGCTCCTACAATGAGCAGTTCTTC. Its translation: CASSSSPSGLSSYNEQFF.

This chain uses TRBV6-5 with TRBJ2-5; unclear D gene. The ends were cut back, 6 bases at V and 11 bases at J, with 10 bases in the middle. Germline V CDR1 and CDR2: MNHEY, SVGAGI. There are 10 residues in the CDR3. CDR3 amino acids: CASRQTQQYF. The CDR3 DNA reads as TGTGCCAGCAGACAAACCCAGCAGTACTTC.

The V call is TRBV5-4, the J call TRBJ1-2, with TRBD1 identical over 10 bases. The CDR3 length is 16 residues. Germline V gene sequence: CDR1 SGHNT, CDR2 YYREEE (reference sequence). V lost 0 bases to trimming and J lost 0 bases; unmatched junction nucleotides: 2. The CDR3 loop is CASSLDGQGANYGYTF. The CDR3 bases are TGTGCCAGCAGCTTGGATGGACAGGGGGCTAACTATGGCTACACCTTC.

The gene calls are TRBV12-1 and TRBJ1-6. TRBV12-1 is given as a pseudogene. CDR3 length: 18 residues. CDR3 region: CASSFAREESSYNSPLHF. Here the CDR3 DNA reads TGTGCCAGCAGCTTTGCGCGGGAGGAGAGCTCCTATAATTCACCCCTCCACTTT.

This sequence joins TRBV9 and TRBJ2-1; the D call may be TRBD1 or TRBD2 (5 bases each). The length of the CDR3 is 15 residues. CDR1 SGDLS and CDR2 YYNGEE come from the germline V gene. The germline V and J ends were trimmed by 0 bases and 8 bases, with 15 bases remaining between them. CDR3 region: CASSVGWGSSDEQFF. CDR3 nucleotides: TGTGCCAGCAGCGTAGGTTGGGGGTCCTCCGATGAGCAGTTCTTC.

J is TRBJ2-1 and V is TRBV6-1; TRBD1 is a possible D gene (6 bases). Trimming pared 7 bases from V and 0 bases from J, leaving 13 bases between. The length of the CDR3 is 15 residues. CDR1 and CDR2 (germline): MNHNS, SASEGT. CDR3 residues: CASTRVGASYNEQFF. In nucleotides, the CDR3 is TGTGCCAGCACTAGGGTGGGGGCCTCCTACAATGAGCAGTTCTTC.

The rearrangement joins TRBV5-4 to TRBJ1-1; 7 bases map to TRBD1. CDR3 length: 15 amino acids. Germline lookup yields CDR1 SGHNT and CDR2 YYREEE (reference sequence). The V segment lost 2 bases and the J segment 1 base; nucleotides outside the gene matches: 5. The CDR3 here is CASSFGQAPNTEAFF. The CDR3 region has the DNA TGTGCCAGCAGCTTCGGACAGGCCCCGAACACTGAAGCTTTCTTT. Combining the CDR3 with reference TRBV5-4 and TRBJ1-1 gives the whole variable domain ETGVTQSPTHLIKTRGQQVTLRCSSQSGHNTVSWYQQALGQGPQFIFQYYREEENGRGNFPPRFSGLQFPNYSSELNVNALELDDSALYLCASSFGQAPNTEAFFGQGTRLTVV.

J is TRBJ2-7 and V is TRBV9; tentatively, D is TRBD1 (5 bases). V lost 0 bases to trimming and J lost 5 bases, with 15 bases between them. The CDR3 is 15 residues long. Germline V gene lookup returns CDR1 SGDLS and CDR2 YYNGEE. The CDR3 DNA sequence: TGTGCCAGCAGCGTAGAGGGGCGCCGAGAAAACGAGCAGTACTTC. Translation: CASSVEGRRENEQYF.

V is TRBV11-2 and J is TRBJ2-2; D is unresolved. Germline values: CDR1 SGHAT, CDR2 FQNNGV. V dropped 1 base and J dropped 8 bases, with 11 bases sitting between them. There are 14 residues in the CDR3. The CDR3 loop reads CASSLGPRLGELFF. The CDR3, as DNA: TGTGCCAGCAGCTTAGGGCCAAGGCTAGGGGAGCTGTTTTTT. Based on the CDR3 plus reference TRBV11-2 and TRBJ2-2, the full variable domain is EAGVAQSPRYKIIEKRQSVAFWCNPISGHATLYWYQQILGQGPKLLIQFQNNGVVDDSQLPKDRFSAERLKGVDSTLKIQPAKLEDSAVYLCASSLGPRLGELFFGEGSRLTVL.

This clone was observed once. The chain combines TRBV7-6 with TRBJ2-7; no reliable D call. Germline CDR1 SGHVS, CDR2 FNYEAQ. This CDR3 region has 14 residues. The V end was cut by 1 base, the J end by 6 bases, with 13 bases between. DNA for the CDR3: TGTGCCAGCAGCTTAGATGGTAGTCTTACCGAGCAGTACTTC. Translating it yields CASSLDGSLTEQYF. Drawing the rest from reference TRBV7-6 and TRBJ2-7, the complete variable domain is GAGVSQSPRYKVTKRGQDVALRCDPISGHVSLYWYRQALGQGPEFLTYFNYEAQQDKSGLPNDRFSAERPEGSISTLTIQRTEQRDSAMYRCASSLDGSLTEQYFGPGTRLTVT.

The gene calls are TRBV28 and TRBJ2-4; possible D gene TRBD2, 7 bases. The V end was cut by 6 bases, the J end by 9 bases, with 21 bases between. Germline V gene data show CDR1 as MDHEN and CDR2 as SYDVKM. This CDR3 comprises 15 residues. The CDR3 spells CASSPRGGGRVIQYF. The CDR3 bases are TGTGCCAGCAGCCCAAGGGGGGGCGGTCGAGTCATTCAGTACTTC.

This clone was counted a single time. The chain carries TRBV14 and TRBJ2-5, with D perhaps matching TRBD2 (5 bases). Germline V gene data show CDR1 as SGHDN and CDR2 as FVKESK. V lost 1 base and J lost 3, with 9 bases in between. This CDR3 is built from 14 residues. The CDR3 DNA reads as TGTGCCAGCAGCCAAGCGAGAGGGAAAGAGACCCAGTACTTC. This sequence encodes CASSQARGKETQYF.

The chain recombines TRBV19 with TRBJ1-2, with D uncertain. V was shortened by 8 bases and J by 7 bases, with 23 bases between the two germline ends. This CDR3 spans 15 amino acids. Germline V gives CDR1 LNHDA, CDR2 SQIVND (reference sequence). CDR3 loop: CASSDGGRLAFGYTF. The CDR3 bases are TGTGCCAGTTCCGATGGCGGGCGGCTTGCGTTTGGCTACACCTTC.

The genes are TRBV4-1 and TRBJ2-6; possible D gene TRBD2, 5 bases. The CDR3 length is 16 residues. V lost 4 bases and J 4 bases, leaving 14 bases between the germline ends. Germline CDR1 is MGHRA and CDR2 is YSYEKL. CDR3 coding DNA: TGCGCCAGCAGCCTTGAATCGCTAGCCGGGGCCAACGTCCTGACTTTC. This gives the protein CASSLESLAGANVLTF.

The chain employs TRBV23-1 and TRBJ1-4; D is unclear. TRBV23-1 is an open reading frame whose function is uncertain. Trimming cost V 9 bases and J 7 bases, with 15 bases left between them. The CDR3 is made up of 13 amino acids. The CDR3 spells CARTDVPTEKLFF. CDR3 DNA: TGCGCCAGGACCGACGTCCCTACTGAAAAACTGTTTTTT.

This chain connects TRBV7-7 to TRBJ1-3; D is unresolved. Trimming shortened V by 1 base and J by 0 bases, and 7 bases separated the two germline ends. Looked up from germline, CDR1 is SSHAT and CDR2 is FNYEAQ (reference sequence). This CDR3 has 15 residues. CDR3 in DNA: TGTGCCAGCAGCTTAGGGCAGAACTCTGGAAACACCATATATTTT. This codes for CASSLGQNSGNTIYF.

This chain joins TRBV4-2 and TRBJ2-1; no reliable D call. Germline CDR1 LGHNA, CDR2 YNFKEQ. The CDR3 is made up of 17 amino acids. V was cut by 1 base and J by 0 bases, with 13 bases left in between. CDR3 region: CASSQVTRTDSYNEQFF. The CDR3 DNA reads TGTGCCAGCAGCCAAGTTACGCGAACCGACTCCTACAATGAGCAGTTCTTC.

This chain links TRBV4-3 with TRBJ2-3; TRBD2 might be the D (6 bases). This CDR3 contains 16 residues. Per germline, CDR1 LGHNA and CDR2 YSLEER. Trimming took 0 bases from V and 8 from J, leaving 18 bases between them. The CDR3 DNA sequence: TGCGCCAGCAGCCAAGATGGAGGGCCAGGTCCAGGTACGCAGTATTTT. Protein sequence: CASSQDGGPGPGTQYF.